Detailed here is one TCR beta chain. What it binds is not known. With V trimmed by 4 bases and J by 4 bases, 7 bases remained unmatched. CDR1 is SGHTA, CDR2 FQGNSA, per germline. This CDR3 spans 15 amino acids. This sample is part of a study of T cell responses to AZD1222 COVID-19 vaccine. Findings and caveats of the study: Vaccine-associated CD4 TCRs spanned spike, dominant at 160-218 and 743-854.

This table comes from immunoSEQ multiplex PCR, and its TCRdb copy is limited to in-frame clones, with some not included. The table lists roughly 100,000 clones, over 75% of them singletons. The receptor's source is an adult in good health. This sequence joins TRBV7-2 and TRBJ1-2; 9 bases are a match to TRBD1. This specimen consisted of peripheral blood, obtained on day 0 of AZD1222 vaccination. CDR3 loop: CASSSGQGTRYGYTF. CDR3 sequence (DNA): TGTGCCAGCAGCTCGGGACAGGGAACGCGCTATGGCTACACCTTC.